Listed below are T cell receptor beta chains from one sample, sequenced in a study of post-analysis software for immune sequencing data. TCRdb reanalysed the PCR reads using MiXCR and keeps one entry per CDR3 protein. The sample consists of some 690,000 distinct CDR3 sequences, roughly three fifths of them appearing once. The sample comprised blood. These TCRs come from a girl between 2 and 10 years old with multiple sclerosis. The CDR3 runs from the conserved cysteine through the conserved F or W. A D gene is named only where the DNA matches it firmly. Clone size is shown for a subset of rows, as once, few, many or a class of expanded clone.

V gene,J gene,clone size,D gene,CDR3 protein,CDR3 DNA
TRBV6-5,TRBJ2-1,few,TRBD2,CASSYSASSSGIEQFF,TGTGCCAGCAGTTACTCCGCGAGCAGTAGCGGGATTGAGCAGTTCTTC
TRBV6-1,TRBJ1-5,NA,NA,CASREPNQPQHF,TGTGCCAGCAGGGAACCGAATCAGCCCCAGCATTTT
TRBV10-3,TRBJ2-1,NA,NA,CAIRDSQDNEQFF,TGTGCCATCAGGGACAGCCAAGACAATGAGCAGTTCTTC
TRBV29-1,TRBJ1-1,NA,TRBD1,CSVTTGGGTEAFF,TGCAGCGTCACGACAGGGGGTGGCACTGAAGCTTTCTTT
TRBV4-1,TRBJ2-1,NA,TRBD2,CASSVGGGVNEQFF,TGCGCCAGCAGCGTTGGGGGGGGAGTAAATGAGCAGTTCTTC
TRBV6-5,TRBJ2-3,NA,TRBD2,CASSYGTSGRTDTQYF,TGTGCCAGCAGTTACGGCACTAGCGGTCGCACAGATACGCAGTATTTT
TRBV2,TRBJ2-7,NA,TRBD2,CASSGEGLEAYEQYF,TGTGCCAGCAGTGGGGAGGGCCTCGAGGCGTACGAGCAGTACTTC
TRBV20-1,TRBJ1-2,NA,NA,CSAQRKAGGYTF,TGCAGTGCTCAAAGGAAAGCGGGTGGCTACACCTTC
TRBV6-2/TRBV6-3,TRBJ1-5,NA,NA,CASRRGENSNQPQHF,TGTGCCAGCAGAAGAGGGGAGAATAGCAATCAGCCCCAGCATTTT
TRBV20-1,TRBJ2-3,NA,TRBD2,CSARDPGTSGRAEQYF,TGCAGTGCTAGAGATCCCGGGACTAGCGGGAGGGCCGAGCAGTATTTT
TRBV19,TRBJ2-7,few,TRBD1,CASSSTGGSEQYF,TGTGCCAGTAGTAGTACAGGGGGAAGCGAGCAGTACTTC
TRBV6-1,TRBJ1-5,few,NA,CASSAEGDQPQHF,TGTGCCAGCAGTGCAGAGGGGGATCAGCCCCAGCATTTT
TRBV27,TRBJ2-3,few,TRBD2,CASSFIAGGTDTQYF,TGTGCCAGCAGTTTTATAGCGGGGGGCACAGATACGCAGTATTTT
TRBV6-2/TRBV6-3,TRBJ2-7,NA,NA,CASGKGPSYEQYF,TGTGCCAGCGGAAAGGGGCCCTCCTACGAGCAGTACTTC
TRBV20-1,TRBJ2-5,NA,NA,CSARVFSEEQYF,TGCAGTGCTAGAGTTTTTAGCGAAGAGCAGTACTTC
TRBV9,TRBJ2-1,NA,NA,CASSASDTNEQFF,TGTGCCAGCAGCGCGTCCGACACCAATGAGCAGTTCTTC
TRBV25-1,TRBJ1-2,once,NA,CASSGDGANYGYTF,TGTGCCAGCAGTGGGGACGGAGCTAACTATGGCTACACCTTC
TRBV15,TRBJ2-3,once,TRBD2,CATSRVSGETDTQYF,TGTGCCACCAGCAGAGTTAGCGGGGAAACAGATACGCAGTATTTT
TRBV11-2,TRBJ1-4,NA,TRBD1,CASSLGGTGLGGKLFF,TGTGCCAGCAGCTTAGGAGGGACAGGGCTAGGGGGAAAACTGTTTTTT
TRBV6-1,TRBJ2-3,NA,NA,CASKATGQGPSTDTQYF,TGTGCCAGCAAGGCCACAGGGCAGGGTCCTAGCACAGATACGCAGTATTTT
TRBV5-1,TRBJ2-3,NA,TRBD1,CASSRAGTGTDTQYF,TGCGCCAGCAGCAGGGCCGGGACAGGGACAGATACGCAGTATTTT
TRBV5-1,TRBJ2-7,NA,NA,CASSTGWGEFDEQYF,TGCGCCAGCAGCACCGGCTGGGGGGAGTTTGACGAGCAGTACTTC
TRBV3-1,TRBJ2-7,NA,NA,CASSQVGGRSDEQYF,TGTGCCAGCAGCCAAGTCGGGGGGCGATCTGACGAGCAGTACTTC
TRBV7-2,TRBJ2-7,NA,TRBD2,CASASPGTSGRNEQYF,TGTGCCAGCGCGTCCCCAGGGACTAGCGGGAGAAACGAGCAGTACTTC
TRBV13,TRBJ2-3,NA,TRBD2,CASSYRRTRPDTQYF,TGTGCCAGCAGCTATCGACGGACTAGACCAGATACGCAGTATTTT
TRBV20-1,TRBJ1-5,NA,NA,CSASVGDGNQPQHF,TGCAGTGCTAGTGTGGGGGATGGCAATCAGCCCCAGCATTTT
TRBV7-9,TRBJ2-3,NA,NA,CASSLAGPTDTQYF,TGTGCCAGCAGCTTAGCGGGCCCCACAGATACGCAGTATTTT
TRBV12-3/TRBV12-4,TRBJ2-1,NA,NA,CASSGAGYAEQFF,TGTGCCAGCAGTGGGGCAGGGTACGCTGAGCAGTTCTTC
TRBV12-3/TRBV12-4,TRBJ2-3,NA,NA,CASSLSGSPSLDTQYF,TGTGCCAGCAGCCTGTCGGGGTCTCCCTCCTTAGATACGCAGTATTTT
TRBV2,TRBJ2-3,few,TRBD2,CASRGLAGVRDTQYF,TGTGCCAGCAGAGGACTAGCGGGAGTTCGAGATACGCAGTATTTT
TRBV7-2,TRBJ2-3,NA,NA,CASSSRWDTQYF,TGTGCCAGCAGCTCCCGATGGGATACGCAGTATTTT
TRBV5-1,TRBJ1-1,NA,NA,CASSLGGSSTVFSGKNTEAFF,TGCGCCAGCAGCTTAGGTGGGTCATCGACAGTCTTCTCCGGAAAGAACACTGAAGCTTTCTTT
TRBV14,TRBJ1-6,NA,NA,CASSLLFRGAPLHF,TGTGCCAGCAGCTTACTTTTCCGCGGGGCACCCCTCCACTTT
TRBV20-1,TRBJ1-4,few,NA,CSASPRGREKLFF,TGCAGTGCGTCACCGCGGGGTCGGGAAAAACTGTTTTTT
TRBV7-2,TRBJ2-3,NA,TRBD2,CASRTNSGGVTDTQYF,TGTGCCAGCAGGACCAATAGCGGGGGGGTCACAGATACGCAGTATTTT
TRBV12-3/TRBV12-4,TRBJ1-3,NA,TRBD1,CASRRQGGNTIYF,TGTGCCAGCAGAAGACAGGGAGGGAACACCATATATTTT
TRBV10-1,TRBJ2-3,NA,TRBD2,CASSGPRGSGGPTDTQYF,TGCGCCAGCAGTGGGCCCCGGGGTAGCGGGGGACCAACAGATACGCAGTATTTT
TRBV15,TRBJ2-7,NA,NA,CATSRDLARESSGEIYEQYF,TGTGCCACCAGCAGAGATCTCGCCAGGGAGTCCTCCGGGGAGATCTACGAGCAGTACTTC
TRBV6-6,TRBJ2-5,NA,TRBD1,CASSYARQGWETQYF,TGTGCCAGCAGTTACGCTAGACAGGGCTGGGAGACCCAGTACTTC
TRBV7-2,TRBJ2-1,few,TRBD1,CASSPTGFSYNEQFF,TGTGCCAGCAGTCCGACAGGGTTCTCCTACAATGAGCAGTTCTTC
TRBV5-1,TRBJ2-7,once,TRBD2,CASSPQTLAGGYEQYF,TGCGCCAGCAGCCCTCAAACGCTAGCGGGCGGCTACGAGCAGTACTTC
TRBV29-1,TRBJ2-3,NA,NA,CSVGMLAGDDTQYF,TGCAGCGTTGGGATGCTGGCCGGCGATGATACGCAGTATTTT
TRBV6-5,TRBJ2-5,NA,TRBD1,CASSYPGQGLRETQYF,TGTGCCAGCAGTTACCCCGGACAGGGTCTAAGGGAGACCCAGTACTTC
TRBV3-1,TRBJ2-1,NA,TRBD1,CASSQTGQGTNEQFF,TGTGCCAGCAGCCAGACCGGACAGGGTACGAATGAGCAGTTCTTC
TRBV6-1,TRBJ1-1,NA,NA,CASGTINTEAFF,TGTGCCAGTGGGACAATTAACACTGAAGCTTTCTTT
TRBV5-5,TRBJ1-4,NA,NA,CASSLKGGRNPTNEKLFF,TGTGCCAGCAGCTTGAAGGGGGGGCGGAACCCAACTAATGAAAAACTGTTTTTT
TRBV5-1,TRBJ2-1,few,TRBD2,CASSPAASGYNEQFF,TGCGCCAGCAGCCCGGCGGCTAGCGGGTACAATGAGCAGTTCTTC
TRBV12-3/TRBV12-4,TRBJ1-5,NA,NA,CASSWDGNQPQHF,TGTGCCAGCAGTTGGGACGGTAATCAGCCCCAGCATTTT
TRBV29-1,TRBJ1-2,NA,TRBD1,CSIEGTGGGVGYGYTF,TGCAGCATTGAAGGGACAGGGGGCGGAGTAGGGTATGGCTACACCTTC
TRBV29-1,TRBJ1-1,NA,NA,CSVPTGPNTEAFF,TGCAGCGTTCCTACAGGGCCGAACACTGAAGCTTTCTTT
TRBV6-6,TRBJ1-1,NA,NA,CASSRFSGSDTEAFF,TGTGCCAGCAGTCGATTTTCAGGGTCCGACACTGAAGCTTTCTTT
TRBV6-2/TRBV6-3,TRBJ2-7,few,NA,CASSYAVSREQYF,TGTGCCAGCAGTTACGCCGTTAGTAGAGAGCAGTACTTC
TRBV5-1,TRBJ2-1,NA,NA,CASHKGNNEQFF,TGCGCCAGCCACAAGGGGAACAATGAGCAGTTCTTC
TRBV5-1,TRBJ2-3,few,NA,CASSSGLITSTDTQYF,TGCGCCAGCAGTTCCGGACTCATCACTAGCACAGATACGCAGTATTTT
TRBV5-8,TRBJ2-4,NA,TRBD1,CASSFVRTGVTVLAKNIQYF,TGTGCCAGCAGCTTTGTTCGGACAGGGGTCACAGTACTGGCCAAAAACATTCAGTACTTC